The following is a T cell receptor beta chain sequence with its context. Time point reported: blood 4 weeks post-SBRT, at nephrectomy. As to treatment: 15 Gy SBRT to primary tumor, nephrectomy 4 weeks later. Blood was sampled at baseline, 2 weeks and 4 weeks after SBRT. These data are taken from a study of radiation and T cells in renal cell carcinoma. The data were produced by immunoSEQ multiplex PCR, yet TCRdb's version contains in-frame clones alone and is incomplete. The sample includes around 30,000 clones, roughly 80% of them seen just once. The CDR3 runs 13 residues. Trimming took 4 bases from V and 1 from J, leaving 7 bases between them. Germline CDR1 is KGHSH and CDR2 is LQKENI.

This material consisted of blood, taken from a patient whose treatment included radiotherapy and nephrectomy. This clonotype was obtained from a man between 60 and 75 years old with renal cell carcinoma. The V and J genes are TRBV18 and TRBJ1-1, with D unresolved. CDR3 loop: CASSRGPNTEAFF. The CDR3 DNA sequence: TGTGCCAGCTCACGCGGGCCGAACACTGAAGCTTTCTTT.